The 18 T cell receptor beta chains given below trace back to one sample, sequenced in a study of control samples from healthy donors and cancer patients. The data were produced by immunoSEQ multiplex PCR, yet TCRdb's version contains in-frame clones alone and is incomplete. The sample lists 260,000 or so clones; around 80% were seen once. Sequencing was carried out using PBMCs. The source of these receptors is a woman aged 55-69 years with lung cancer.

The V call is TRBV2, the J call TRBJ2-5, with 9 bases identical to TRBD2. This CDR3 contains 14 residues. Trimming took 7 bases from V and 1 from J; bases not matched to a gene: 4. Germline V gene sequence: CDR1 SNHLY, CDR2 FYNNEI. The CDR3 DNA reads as TGTGCCAGCACCTTAGCGGGGGCCCAAGAGACCCAGTACTTC. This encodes CASTLAGAQETQYF.

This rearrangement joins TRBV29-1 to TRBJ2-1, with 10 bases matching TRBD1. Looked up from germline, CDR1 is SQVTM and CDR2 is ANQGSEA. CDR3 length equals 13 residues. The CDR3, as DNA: TGCAACGGGGGACAGGGGTTAGGGGATGAGCAGTTCTTC. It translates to CNGGQGLGDEQFF.

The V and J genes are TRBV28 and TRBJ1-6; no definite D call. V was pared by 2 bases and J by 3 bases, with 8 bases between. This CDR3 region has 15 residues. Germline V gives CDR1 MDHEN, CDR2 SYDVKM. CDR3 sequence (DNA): TGTGCCAGCAGTTTAGGTCAGAACTATAATTCACCCCTCCACTTT. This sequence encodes CASSLGQNYNSPLHF.

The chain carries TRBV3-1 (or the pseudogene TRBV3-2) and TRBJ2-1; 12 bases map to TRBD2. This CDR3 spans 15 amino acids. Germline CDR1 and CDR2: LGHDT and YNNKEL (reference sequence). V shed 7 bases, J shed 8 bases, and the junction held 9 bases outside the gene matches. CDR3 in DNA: TGTGCCAGCATGCTCCTAGCGGGAGGGCCTGATGAGCAGTTCTTC. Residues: CASMLLAGGPDEQFF.

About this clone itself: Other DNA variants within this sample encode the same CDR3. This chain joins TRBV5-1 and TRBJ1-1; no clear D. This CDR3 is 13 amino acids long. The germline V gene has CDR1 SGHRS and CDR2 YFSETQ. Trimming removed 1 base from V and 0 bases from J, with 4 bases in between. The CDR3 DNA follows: TGCGCCAGCAGCTTGCAGTTGAACACTGAAGCTTTCTTT. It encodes CASSLQLNTEAFF.

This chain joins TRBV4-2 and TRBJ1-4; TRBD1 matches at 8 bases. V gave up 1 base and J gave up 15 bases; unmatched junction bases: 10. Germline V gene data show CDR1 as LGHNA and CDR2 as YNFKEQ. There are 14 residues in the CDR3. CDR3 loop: CASSQGTGRDLMFF. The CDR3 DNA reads TGTGCCAGCAGCCAAGGGACAGGGCGGGATCTTATGTTTTTT.

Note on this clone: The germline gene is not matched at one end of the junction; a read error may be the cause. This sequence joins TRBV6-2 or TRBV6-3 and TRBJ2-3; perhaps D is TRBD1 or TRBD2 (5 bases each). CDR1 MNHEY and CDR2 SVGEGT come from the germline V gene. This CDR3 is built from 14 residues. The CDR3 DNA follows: TGTGCCCGCAGTTACTCAATTGGGGGAGATACGCAGTATTTT. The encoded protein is CARSYSIGGDTQYF.

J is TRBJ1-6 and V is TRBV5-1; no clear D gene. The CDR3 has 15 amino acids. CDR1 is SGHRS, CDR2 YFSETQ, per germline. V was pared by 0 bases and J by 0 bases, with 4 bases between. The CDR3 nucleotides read TGCGCCAGCAGCTTGGGGGGCTCCTATAATTCACCCCTCCACTTT. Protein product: CASSLGGSYNSPLHF. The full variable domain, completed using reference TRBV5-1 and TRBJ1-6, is KAGVTQTPRYLIKTRGQQVTLSCSPISGHRSVSWYQQTPGQGLQFLFEYFSETQRNKGNFPGRFSGRQFSNSRSEMNVSTLELGDSALYLCASSLGGSYNSPLHFGNGTRLTVT.

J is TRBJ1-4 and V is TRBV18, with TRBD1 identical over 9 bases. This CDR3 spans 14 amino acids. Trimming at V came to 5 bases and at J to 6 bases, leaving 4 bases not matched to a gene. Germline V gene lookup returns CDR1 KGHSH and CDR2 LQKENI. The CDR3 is CASSRGQGYEKLFF. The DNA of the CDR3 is TGTGCCAGCTCAAGGGGACAGGGATATGAAAAACTGTTTTTT.

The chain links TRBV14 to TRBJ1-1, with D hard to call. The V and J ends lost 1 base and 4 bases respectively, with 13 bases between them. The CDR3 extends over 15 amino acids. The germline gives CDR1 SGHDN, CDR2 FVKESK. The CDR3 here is CASSQVGQVGTEAFF. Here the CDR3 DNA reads TGTGCCAGCAGCCAAGTAGGGCAGGTAGGCACTGAAGCTTTCTTT.

The CDR3 DNA is TGTGCCAGCAGCCAAGGGGGCCACACTGAAGCTTTCTTT. Its translation is CASSQGGHTEAFF. This chain links TRBV3-1 (or the pseudogene TRBV3-2) with TRBJ1-1; perhaps TRBD1 as D (5 bases). Germline V gene lookup returns CDR1 LGHDT and CDR2 YNNKEL (reference sequence). V gave up 1 base and J gave up 3 bases, with 6 bases separating them. The CDR3 runs to 13 residues.

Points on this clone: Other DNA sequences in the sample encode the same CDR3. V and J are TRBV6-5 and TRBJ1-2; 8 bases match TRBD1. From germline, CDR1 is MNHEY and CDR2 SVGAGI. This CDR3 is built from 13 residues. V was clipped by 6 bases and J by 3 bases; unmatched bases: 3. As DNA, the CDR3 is TGTGCCAGCAGAACGGACAGGGACTATGGCTACACCTTC. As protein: CASRTDRDYGYTF.

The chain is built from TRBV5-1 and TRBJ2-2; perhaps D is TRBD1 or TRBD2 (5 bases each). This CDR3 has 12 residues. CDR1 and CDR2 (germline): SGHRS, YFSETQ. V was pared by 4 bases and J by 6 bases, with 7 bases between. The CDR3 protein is CASSRGAGELFF. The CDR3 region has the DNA TGCGCCAGCAGCCGGGGCGCCGGGGAGCTGTTTTTT.

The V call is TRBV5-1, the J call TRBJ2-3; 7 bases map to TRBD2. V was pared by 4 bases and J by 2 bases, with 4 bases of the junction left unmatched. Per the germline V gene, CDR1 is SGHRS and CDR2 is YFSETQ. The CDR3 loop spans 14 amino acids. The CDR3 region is CASSTGTITDTQYF. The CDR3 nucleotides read TGCGCCAGCAGCACCGGGACTATCACAGATACGCAGTATTTT.

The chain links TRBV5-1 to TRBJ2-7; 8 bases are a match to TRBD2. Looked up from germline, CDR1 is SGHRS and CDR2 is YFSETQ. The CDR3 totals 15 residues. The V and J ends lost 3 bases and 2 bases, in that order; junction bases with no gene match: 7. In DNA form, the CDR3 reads TGCGCCAGCAGCTCCCGGGGGGGGCTCACCTACGAGCAGTACTTC. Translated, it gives CASSSRGGLTYEQYF. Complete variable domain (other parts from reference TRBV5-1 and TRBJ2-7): KAGVTQTPRYLIKTRGQQVTLSCSPISGHRSVSWYQQTPGQGLQFLFEYFSETQRNKGNFPGRFSGRQFSNSRSEMNVSTLELGDSALYLCASSSRGGLTYEQYFGPGTRLTVT.

CDR3 nucleotides: TGTGCCAGCAGCTCCCTACAGAACACCGGGGAGCTGTTTTTT. Translating it yields CASSSLQNTGELFF. The chain couples TRBV7-9 to TRBJ2-2, with unresolved D. CDR3 length: 14 residues. The V gene lost 4 bases and the J gene lost 1 base, with 7 bases spanning the gap. Per the germline V gene, CDR1 is SEHNR and CDR2 is FQNEAQ (reference sequence).

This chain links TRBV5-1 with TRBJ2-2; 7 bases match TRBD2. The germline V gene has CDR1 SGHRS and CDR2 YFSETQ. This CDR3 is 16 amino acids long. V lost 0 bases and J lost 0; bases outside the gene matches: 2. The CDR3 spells CASSLEAGPNTGELFF. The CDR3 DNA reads TGCGCCAGCAGCTTGGAAGCGGGACCGAACACCGGGGAGCTGTTTTTT.

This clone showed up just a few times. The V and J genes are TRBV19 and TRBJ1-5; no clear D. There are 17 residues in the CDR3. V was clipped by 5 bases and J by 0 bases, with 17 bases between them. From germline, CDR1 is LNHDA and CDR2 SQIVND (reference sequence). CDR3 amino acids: CASSVRTDIFSNQPQHF. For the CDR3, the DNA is TGTGCCAGTAGTGTCCGGACGGATATCTTTAGCAATCAGCCCCAGCATTTT.